This T cell receptor (beta chain) was found in a study of CD8 T cells in ankylosing spondylitis (dated by TCRdb to 2016 to 2017). Describing the broader study: T cell receptor beta repertoires were profiled in healthy donors and ankylosing spondylitis patients so that disease-linked TCR variants could be found. The full study cohort comprised some 27 ankylosing spondylitis patients and 85 to 120 healthy donors. Peripheral blood samples were taken, and synovial fluid was additionally collected from ankylosing spondylitis patients.

The data were produced on an Illumina HiSeq 2500. Quantitative 5'-RACE with molecular barcodes was used to prepare TCR beta libraries. Per the original workflow: To identify disease-linked TCR variants, a new computational method was used, one built on a probabilistic model of VDJ rearrangement. TCRdb's own reprocessing of the public reads used fastp at Q25 and MiXCR and kept productive beta chains. Each CDR3 protein appears once, grouped with its most common genes and DNA. TCRdb assigned the V and J calls; the authors' analysis was not used. The sample table lists some 800,000 distinct CDR3 sequences, 12% of them with a count of one. The ten largest clones take up roughly 0.51% of the sample. About this clonotype: The antigen this receptor binds is unknown. Base qualities are missing; no much larger clone stands one base away.

Summary of the overall study and its limitations: The disease-linked clones were reported as significantly enriched in matched synovial fluid samples from ankylosing spondylitis patients. Some of the motif variants had been reported before in the synovial fluid and blood of reactive arthritis patients, a finding that suggests common disease-initiation mechanisms. A TCR beta motif made up of seven or eight highly homologous amino acid variants appeared to be characteristic of blood from ankylosing spondylitis patients. A CD8+ phenotype was shown by the disease-linked clones, which were found at relatively low frequencies in peripheral blood.

The CDR3 sequence holds 15 residues, the cysteine and phenylalanine included. This entry keeps only the CDR3 DNA: 45 bases, framed from base 1. CDR1 and CDR2 are read off the germline V gene (reference sequence) as SGHNT and YYREEE. V sheds 4 bases and J sheds 2 bases, leaving 16 bases between their ends. This receptor was obtained from a male donor with ankylosing spondylitis. The specimen was blood, either unsorted or a sorted T cell fraction (not recorded which). This chain joins TRBV5-4 to TRBJ2-7, with TRBD1 perhaps the D gene, on 6 matching bases. The DNA sequence is TGTGCCAGCAGCATGCCGGGACATGAGACCTACGAGCAGTACTTC. It specifies CASSMPGHETYEQYF.